This passage covers 17 T cell receptor beta chains from one sample sequenced in a study of blood T cell repertoires in COVID-19. Assay used: immunoSEQ multiplex PCR; TCRdb lists only in-frame clones, some missing. The sample has 280,000 or so clones, around 85% seen once. Sequences were obtained from PBMCs or T cells enriched from blood (not recorded which). The receptors stem from a woman aged 45-60 years who had recovered from COVID-19.

The chain carries TRBV7-9 and TRBJ1-3; D might be TRBD1 (5 bases). V shed 1 base and J shed 0 bases, with 13 bases lying between them. The length of the CDR3 is 17 residues. Germline lookup yields CDR1 SEHNR and CDR2 FQNEAQ (reference sequence). Here the CDR3 reads CASSLVRTLLSGNTIYF. For the CDR3, the DNA is TGTGCCAGCAGCTTAGTCCGGACACTACTCTCTGGAAACACCATATATTTT. The variable domain in full, with the rest retrieved from reference TRBV7-9 and TRBJ1-3, is DTGVSQNPRHKITKRGQNVTFRCDPISEHNRLYWYRQTLGQGPEFLTYFQNEAQLEKSRLLSDRFSAERPKGSFSTLEIQRTEQGDSAMYLCASSLVRTLLSGNTIYFGEGSWLTVV.

CDR3 nucleotides: TGTGCCAGCAGAAGGACAGGGGGCTACGAGCAGTACTTC. Residues: CASRRTGGYEQYF. The chain is built from TRBV6-5 and TRBJ2-7; 10 bases fit TRBD1. This CDR3 is built from 13 residues. Per the germline V gene, CDR1 is MNHEY and CDR2 is SVGAGI. J was trimmed by 3 bases and V by 6 bases; bases with no gene match: 2.

This CDR3 reads CASSQGYTQNEKLFF. The CDR3 DNA follows: TGTGCCAGCAGCCAAGGTTATACGCAGAATGAAAAACTGTTTTTT. The chain carries TRBV3-1 (or the pseudogene TRBV3-2) and TRBJ1-4; D is uncertain. There are 15 residues in the CDR3. Germline V gives CDR1 LGHDT, CDR2 YNNKEL (reference sequence). Trimming cost V 1 base and J 5 bases, with 11 bases left between them.

On this clone: A read error is possible here, since a much larger clone lies one base away. This specimen includes other DNA sequences encoding the same CDR3. This chain uses TRBV7-9 with TRBJ1-1; D is undetermined. V gave up 5 bases and J gave up 1 base, with 8 bases separating them. The CDR3 is 13 residues long. CDR1 and CDR2 from the germline V gene are SEHNR and FQNEAQ (reference sequence). The CDR3 DNA is TGTGCCAGCAGCCGAACAGCGAACACTGAAGCTTTCTTT. Amino acid sequence: CASSRTANTEAFF.

This clone came up a few times. The J gene is TRBJ1-1, the V gene TRBV4-2; 7 nucleotides match TRBD1. The germline CDR1 and CDR2 sequences are LGHNA and YNFKEQ. The CDR3 is 16 amino acids. With V trimmed by 0 bases and J by 5 bases, 9 bases remained unmatched. CDR3 nucleotide sequence: TGTGCCAGCAGCCAAGAGTCAGGGGGGACGGGGACTGAAGCTTTCTTT. Translation gives CASSQESGGTGTEAFF.

The chain joins TRBV5-6 to TRBJ2-1; D gene uncertain. Trimming shortened V by 2 bases and J by 7 bases, and 7 bases separated the two germline ends. The CDR3 totals 12 residues. Per germline, CDR1 SGHDT and CDR2 YYEEEE. The CDR3 DNA is TGTGCCAGCAGCTTAAGCCCGAATGAGCAGTTCTTC. Its protein product is CASSLSPNEQFF.

This clone was seen just once. The chain recombines TRBV6-6 with TRBJ2-3, with 9 bases aligning to TRBD2. Germline V gene data show CDR1 as MNHNY and CDR2 as SVGAGI (reference sequence). This CDR3 comprises 16 residues. V gave up 0 bases and J gave up 0 bases; unmatched junction bases: 1. The CDR3, as DNA: TGTGCCAGCAGTTACTCGACTAGCGGTAGCACAGATACGCAGTATTTT. Its protein product is CASSYSTSGSTDTQYF.

This clone came up once. The rearrangement joins TRBV5-1 to TRBJ1-4, with TRBD1 identical over 9 bases. The ends lost 1 base at V and 6 bases at J; junction bases unmatched: 1. The germline V gene has CDR1 SGHRS and CDR2 YFSETQ. The CDR3 is made up of 14 amino acids. Written as DNA, the CDR3 is TGCGCCAGCAGCTTGAGGACAGGGGATGAAAAACTGTTTTTT. Translating gives CASSLRTGDEKLFF.

The V gene is TRBV3-1 (or the pseudogene TRBV3-2), the J gene TRBJ2-5; possibly TRBD2 for D (6 bases). V was cut by 0 bases and J by 6 bases, with 17 bases left in between. This CDR3 has 16 amino acids. Germline loops: CDR1 LGHDT, CDR2 YNNKEL (reference sequence). The CDR3 here is CASSQDRATSIQTQYF. The CDR3, as DNA: TGTGCCAGCAGCCAAGATCGCGCTACTAGCATCCAGACCCAGTACTTC.

The rearrangement uses TRBV24-1 and TRBJ1-5; a weak D match, TRBD1 (6 bases). V shed 3 bases and J shed 6 bases, with 11 bases lying between them. The V gene's germline CDR1 is KGHDR and CDR2 SFDVKD. CDR3 length: 14 residues. CDR3 in DNA: TGTGCCACCAGTGATCCACAGGGTTTTCAGCCCCAGCATTTT. Amino acid sequence: CATSDPQGFQPQHF.

This clone turned up a few times. This CDR3 reads CASRYHRGADYGYTF. CDR3 DNA sequence: TGTGCCAGCAGATATCATAGGGGCGCCGACTATGGCTACACCTTC. The chain uses TRBV7-2 and TRBJ1-2, with D perhaps TRBD1 (5 bases). Deletions cut 6 bases from V and 3 bases from J, with 17 bases between. The CDR3 covers 15 residues. Germline assignment: CDR1 SGHTA and CDR2 FQGNSA.

The chain is built from TRBV2 and TRBJ2-5; perhaps TRBD1 as D (5 bases). V was cut by 7 bases and J by 5 bases, with 17 bases left in between. CDR1 and CDR2 (germline): SNHLY, FYNNEI. CDR3 size: 14 residues. CDR3 DNA: TGTGCCAGCAAACATCCAACTGCAGGGGAGACCCAGTACTTC. Amino acids: CASKHPTAGETQYF.

This chain connects TRBV12-3 or TRBV12-4 to TRBJ2-7; no clear D gene. The V end was cut by 6 bases, the J end by 0 bases, with 9 bases between. The CDR3 contains 13 residues. The chain's CDR3 is CASRATYSYEQYF. For the CDR3, the DNA is TGTGCCAGCAGGGCGACTTACTCCTACGAGCAGTACTTC.

This rearrangement joins TRBV14 to TRBJ2-2; 9 bases match TRBD2. J was trimmed by 3 bases and V by 2 bases; bases with no gene match: 7. The germline CDR1 and CDR2 sequences are SGHDN and FVKESK. The CDR3 has 17 residues. CDR3 amino acids: CASSQFFLAGHTGELFF. CDR3 DNA: TGTGCCAGCAGCCAATTTTTTCTAGCGGGGCACACCGGGGAGCTGTTTTTT.

This clone was seen a single time. The chain employs TRBV11-2 and TRBJ2-3; 7 positions match TRBD2. The junction had 4 bases not matched to a gene; V was cut back by 1 base and J by 0 bases. This CDR3 comprises 16 residues. CDR1 and CDR2 (germline): SGHAT, FQNNGV. The CDR3 reads CASSLVSGRSTDTQYF. The CDR3 bases are TGTGCCAGCAGCTTAGTTTCCGGGAGGAGCACAGATACGCAGTATTTT.

The CDR3 reads CASSVQGSESYGYTF. The CDR3 DNA reads as TGTGCCAGCAGCGTTCAGGGTTCTGAGTCCTATGGCTACACCTTC. The V gene is TRBV7-2, the J gene TRBJ1-2, with a weak D call TRBD1 (5 bases). In germline, CDR1 is SGHTA, CDR2 FQGNSA. Trimming removed 5 bases at V and 4 bases at J, with 17 bases between. The CDR3 length is 15 residues.

The chain joins TRBV7-8 to TRBJ2-7; 7 nucleotides match TRBD1. With 1 base clipped from V and 2 bases from J, the junction kept 5 bases outside the gene matches. This CDR3 comprises 15 residues. Germline V gene lookup returns CDR1 SGHVS and CDR2 FQNEAQ. The CDR3 DNA reads TGTGCCAGCAGCTTAGTATGGGACAGAACCTACGAGCAGTACTTC. As protein: CASSLVWDRTYEQYF.